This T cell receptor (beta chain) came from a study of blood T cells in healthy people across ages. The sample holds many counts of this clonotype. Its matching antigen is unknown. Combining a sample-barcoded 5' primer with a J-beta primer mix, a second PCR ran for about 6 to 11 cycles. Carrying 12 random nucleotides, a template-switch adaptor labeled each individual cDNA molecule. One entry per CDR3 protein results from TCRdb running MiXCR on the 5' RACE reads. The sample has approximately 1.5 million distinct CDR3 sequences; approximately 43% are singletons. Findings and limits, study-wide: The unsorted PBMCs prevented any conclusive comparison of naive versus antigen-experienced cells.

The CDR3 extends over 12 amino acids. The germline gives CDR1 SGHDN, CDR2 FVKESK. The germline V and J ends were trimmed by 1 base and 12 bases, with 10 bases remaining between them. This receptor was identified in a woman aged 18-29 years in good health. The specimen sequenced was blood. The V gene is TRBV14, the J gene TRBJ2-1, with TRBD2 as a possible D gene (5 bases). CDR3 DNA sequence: TGTGCCAGCAGCCAAGTCGGGATGGGGCAGTTCTTC. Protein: CASSQVGMGQFF.